This T cell receptor beta chain is drawn from a study of T-cell reconstitution after alpha-beta-depleted transplantation in children. TCRbeta library preparation incorporated unique molecular identifiers. TCRdb called the PCR reads again in MiXCR, with one record for every CDR3 protein. The repertoire consists of 360,000 or so distinct CDR3 sequences, with around 20% occurring once and the leading ten covering 3% to 4%. With 0 bases removed from V and 4 bases from J, the gap between germline ends came to 10 bases. This CDR3 spans 14 amino acids. The germline CDR1 and CDR2 sequences are LNHNV and YYDKDF (reference sequence).

The chain has TRBV15 and TRBJ2-7; the D gene could be TRBD1 or TRBD2 (5 bases each). The receptor's source is a human donor who donated a stem cell graft to a child with acute myeloid leukemia. Sequencing used PBMCs from the stem cell graft donor, obtained from the stem cell graft. In nucleotides, the CDR3 is TGTGCCACCAGCAGAGAGGGACGGTTATACGAGCAGTACTTC. This codes for CATSREGRLYEQYF.